The 25 T cell receptor beta chains in this list originate from one sample, sequenced in a study of T-cell memory formation after mild COVID-19. TCRdb reanalysed the 5' RACE reads using MiXCR and keeps one entry per CDR3 protein. The sample has about 110,000 distinct CDR3 sequences; approximately 15% are singletons. Sequencing was performed on PBMCs or a T cell subset sorted from them (not recorded which). The receptors were sampled from a man aged 18 to 29 who had mild COVID-19 (a few samples of this study predate the infection). Cell type and time point are not known.

This clonotype has more than one count but fewer than ten. The chain has TRBV9 and TRBJ2-7; no firm D call. The CDR3 is made up of 14 amino acids. CDR1 and CDR2 (germline): SGDLS, YYNGEE. Trimming stripped 3 bases from V and 0 bases from J, with 10 bases between. Written as DNA, the CDR3 is TGTGCCAGCAGCGCCGACTCAAGCTCCTACGAGCAGTACTTC. It encodes CASSADSSSYEQYF.

J is TRBJ1-1 and V is TRBV6-1; D possibly corresponds to TRBD1 (5 bases). Trimming left V 4 bases short and J 2 bases short, with 17 bases between. The V gene's germline CDR1 is MNHNS and CDR2 SASEGT. The CDR3 is 16 amino acids. This chain's CDR3 is CASSVRGGDFNTEAFF. The CDR3 DNA is TGTGCCAGCAGTGTACGTGGCGGGGACTTTAACACTGAAGCTTTCTTT.

In its sample, this clonotype was seen a few times. V usage is TRBV11-3 and J usage is TRBJ2-7, with D possibly being TRBD2 (6 bases). Germline CDR1 is SGHNT and CDR2 is YENEEA. The CDR3 has 13 residues. Deletions cut 1 base from V and 6 bases from J, with 10 bases between. DNA for the CDR3: TGTGCCAGCAGCTTAGGGTACGGGAGCGAGCAGTACTTC. It encodes CASSLGYGSEQYF.

The chain links TRBV7-3 to TRBJ2-2, with 8 bases identical to TRBD1. The CDR3 is made up of 16 amino acids. Germline V gene data show CDR1 as SGHTA and CDR2 as FQGTGA. J lost 4 bases, V lost 5 bases, and 9 bases had no gene match. The CDR3 DNA reads as TGTGCCAGCAGCAACTTCCAGGGGGCCCCCACCGGGGAGCTGTTTTTT. This codes for CASSNFQGAPTGELFF.

The V gene is TRBV11-3, the J gene TRBJ2-5; perhaps TRBD2 as D (5 bases). The length of the CDR3 is 13 residues. Deletions cut 8 bases from V and 5 bases from J, with 15 bases between. In germline, CDR1 is SGHNT, CDR2 YENEEA. This CDR3 reads CASALRVGETQYF. For the CDR3, the DNA is TGTGCCAGCGCCCTGAGGGTGGGGGAGACCCAGTACTTC.

The V gene is TRBV7-3, the J gene TRBJ2-1; D remains unclear. V lost 1 base to trimming and J lost 4 bases, with 8 bases between them. The germline V gene encodes CDR1 SGHTA and CDR2 FQGTGA. The CDR3 runs 14 residues. CDR3 protein: CASSLNGKYNEQFF. DNA for the CDR3: TGTGCCAGCAGCTTAAACGGAAAATACAATGAGCAGTTCTTC.

This clonotype was seen at least ten times. This rearrangement joins TRBV9 to TRBJ2-3; 12 nucleotides align to TRBD2. Per the germline V gene, CDR1 is SGDLS and CDR2 is YYNGEE. V was clipped by 0 bases and J by 0 bases; unmatched bases: 5. The CDR3 length is 18 residues. CDR3 sequence reads: CASSVETSGGYSTDTQYF. The CDR3 DNA follows: TGTGCCAGCAGCGTAGAAACTAGCGGGGGGTATAGCACAGATACGCAGTATTTT.

The V and J genes are TRBV20-1 and TRBJ1-1; tentative D call: TRBD1 (5 bases). V was pared by 6 bases and J by 1 base, with 9 bases between. The CDR3 spans 12 residues. Germline values: CDR1 DFQATT, CDR2 SNEGSKA (reference sequence). CDR3 region: CSARDSNTEAFF. For the CDR3, the DNA is TGCAGTGCCCGGGACTCGAACACTGAAGCTTTCTTT.

CDR3 coding DNA: TGTGCCAAACCCAGGATCGGGAGTTACGAGCAGTACGTC. This codes for CAKPRIGSYEQYV. This chain uses TRBV6-4 with TRBJ2-7, with D tentatively TRBD2 (6 bases). The V gene's germline CDR1 is MRHNA and CDR2 SNTAGT. V was clipped by 10 bases and J by 4 bases, with 17 bases between them. There are 13 residues in the CDR3.

The table lists this clonotype with a few counts. The V gene is TRBV29-1, the J gene TRBJ1-2, with D hard to call. The CDR3 covers 13 residues. V lost 2 bases to trimming and J lost 4 bases, with 11 bases between them. The germline V gene has CDR1 SQVTM and CDR2 ANQGSEA. In nucleotides, the CDR3 is TGCAGCGTTGAATCGGCAGGCCCCTATGGCTACACCTTC. Amino acid sequence: CSVESAGPYGYTF.

The rearrangement uses TRBV7-9 and TRBJ1-5; D remains ambiguous. V lost 1 base and J lost 7, with 5 bases in between. The CDR3 totals 12 residues. In germline, CDR1 is SEHNR, CDR2 FQNEAQ (reference sequence). CDR3 loop: CASSLDRQPQHF. CDR3 coding DNA: TGTGCCAGCAGCTTAGATAGGCAGCCCCAGCATTTT.

V gene TRBV12-3 or TRBV12-4 combines with J gene TRBJ1-5; D remains unclear. Trimming removed 7 bases at V and 1 base at J, with 8 bases between. The CDR3 covers 13 residues. The CDR3 loop reads CASTGRSNQPQHF. Written as DNA, the CDR3 is TGTGCCAGCACCGGACGGAGCAATCAGCCCCAGCATTTT.

This clonotype has just a few counts. The rearrangement joins TRBV7-3 to TRBJ2-5, with D maybe TRBD1 (5 bases). The CDR3 is made up of 14 amino acids. Trimming cost V 5 bases and J 5 bases, with 15 bases left between them. Germline CDR1 reads SGHTA; CDR2 reads FQGTGA. CDR3 sequence reads: CASSPDIGWETQYF. The CDR3 DNA sequence: TGTGCCAGCAGCCCGGACATCGGATGGGAGACCCAGTACTTC.

The rearrangement joins TRBV7-9 to TRBJ1-3; no clear D. This CDR3 spans 16 amino acids. CDR1 is SEHNR, CDR2 FQNEAQ, per germline (reference sequence). Trimming cost V 4 bases and J 4 bases, with 17 bases left between them. As DNA, the CDR3 is TGTGCCAGCAGCTCGGACCCGATCCTGGGGGGAAACACCATATATTTT. Its translation: CASSSDPILGGNTIYF.

This clonotype was picked up many times. The rearrangement uses TRBV9 and TRBJ2-7, with unresolved D. Trimming cost V 0 bases and J 0 bases, with 7 bases left between them. The CDR3 totals 14 residues. Germline V gene data show CDR1 as SGDLS and CDR2 as YYNGEE. CDR3 coding DNA: TGTGCCAGCAGCGTAGGGTCCCCCTCCTACGAGCAGTACTTC. This sequence encodes CASSVGSPSYEQYF. Complete variable domain (other parts from reference TRBV9 and TRBJ2-7): DSGVTQTPKHLITATGQRVTLRCSPRSGDLSVYWYQQSLDQGLQFLIQYYNGEERAKGNILERFSAQQFPDLHSELNLSSLELGDSALYFCASSVGSPSYEQYFGPGTRLTVT.

This clonotype appeared a few times. The J gene is TRBJ1-2, the V gene TRBV4-3; D is perhaps TRBD1 (6 bases). Germline V gene lookup returns CDR1 LGHNA and CDR2 YSLEER. The CDR3 is 17 residues long. Trimming left V 0 bases short and J 5 bases short, with 19 bases between. For the CDR3, the DNA is TGCGCCAGCAGCCAAGAGTTGGCAGGCCGCCAGGGGTATGGCTACACCTTC. Translated: CASSQELAGRQGYGYTF.

The chain has TRBV29-1 and TRBJ2-3, with D unclear. CDR1 is SQVTM, CDR2 ANQGSEA, per germline. The CDR3 spans 15 residues. Trimming left V 0 bases short and J 0 bases short, with 10 bases between. The CDR3 sequence is CSVEDDQSSTDTQYF. CDR3 DNA sequence: TGCAGCGTTGAAGACGATCAATCTAGCACAGATACGCAGTATTTT.

This clonotype came up a few times. The chain recombines TRBV18 with TRBJ2-7; D call uncertain. Per germline, CDR1 KGHSH and CDR2 LQKENI. CDR3 size: 13 residues. The ends were cut back, 2 bases at V and 6 bases at J, with 11 bases in the middle. The CDR3 DNA reads as TGTGCCAGCTCACCAGGGGATTCCCGCGAGCAGTACTTC. Its protein product is CASSPGDSREQYF.

This clonotype has only a few counts. V and J are TRBV28 and TRBJ1-5; TRBD1 is a possible D gene (6 bases). Trimming removed 8 bases from V and 6 bases from J, with 20 bases in between. This CDR3 region has 15 residues. Germline V gene sequence: CDR1 MDHEN, CDR2 SYDVKM. CDR3: CASLAQGQFFQPQHF. The CDR3 region has the DNA TGTGCCAGCCTCGCGCAGGGGCAATTCTTTCAGCCCCAGCATTTT.

This clonotype was seen ten or more times. V usage is TRBV5-1 and J usage is TRBJ2-1; no firm D call. There are 13 residues in the CDR3. CDR1 is SGHRS, CDR2 YFSETQ, per germline. V was trimmed by 1 base and J by 6 bases, leaving 8 bases between them. The CDR3 region has the DNA TGCGCCAGCAGCTTGCTTCCTAGCAATGAGCAGTTCTTC. It translates to CASSLLPSNEQFF.

The rearrangement uses TRBV6-5 and TRBJ2-2; TRBD1 matches at 9 bases. This CDR3 contains 16 residues. Losses at the gene ends were 6 bases for V and 3 bases for J; bases not matched to a gene: 8. Germline values: CDR1 MNHEY, CDR2 SVGAGI. CDR3 protein: CASSAGQGRDTGELFF. In DNA, the CDR3 is TGTGCCAGCAGCGCGGGACAGGGTCGTGACACCGGGGAGCTGTTTTTT.

Ten or more counts support this clonotype. This rearrangement joins TRBV6-5 to TRBJ2-4; TRBD2 matches 7 bases. This CDR3 is 15 amino acids long. J lost 6 bases, V lost 9 bases, and 14 bases had no gene match. From germline, CDR1 is MNHEY and CDR2 SVGAGI. The CDR3 DNA reads as TGTGCCAGTAGCGGGTGGAGTGGCGCCGGAAACATTCAGTACTTC. It specifies CASSGWSGAGNIQYF.

In this sample, this clonotype turned up a few times. The J gene is TRBJ2-2, the V gene TRBV5-1; 9 bases align to TRBD1. Germline lookup yields CDR1 SGHRS and CDR2 YFSETQ. The CDR3 totals 16 residues. Germline trimming cut 0 bases from V and 3 bases from J; bases unmatched to any gene: 3. For the CDR3, the DNA is TGCGCCAGCAGCTTGGACAGGGGGCCGTACACCGGGGAGCTGTTTTTT. Residues: CASSLDRGPYTGELFF.

V is TRBV28 and J is TRBJ2-5; 11 bases agree with TRBD2. Trimming at V came to 4 bases and at J to 2 bases, leaving 15 bases not matched to a gene. The CDR3 runs 19 residues. Germline CDR1 is MDHEN and CDR2 is SYDVKM. Written as DNA, the CDR3 is TGTGCCAGCAGTTCTAGCGGGGGGCGAGGTTTGACGTTACAAGAGACCCAGTACTTC. Its translation: CASSSSGGRGLTLQETQYF.

This clonotype was recorded at least ten times. V and J are TRBV5-1 and TRBJ2-5; D gene ambiguous. CDR1 and CDR2 from the germline V gene are SGHRS and YFSETQ. The V and J ends lost 2 bases and 4 bases respectively, with 21 bases between them. The CDR3 is made up of 17 amino acids. CDR3 in amino acids: CASSFASNNVERETQYF. CDR3 nucleotide sequence: TGCGCCAGCAGCTTCGCATCCAATAACGTGGAGCGAGAGACCCAGTACTTC.